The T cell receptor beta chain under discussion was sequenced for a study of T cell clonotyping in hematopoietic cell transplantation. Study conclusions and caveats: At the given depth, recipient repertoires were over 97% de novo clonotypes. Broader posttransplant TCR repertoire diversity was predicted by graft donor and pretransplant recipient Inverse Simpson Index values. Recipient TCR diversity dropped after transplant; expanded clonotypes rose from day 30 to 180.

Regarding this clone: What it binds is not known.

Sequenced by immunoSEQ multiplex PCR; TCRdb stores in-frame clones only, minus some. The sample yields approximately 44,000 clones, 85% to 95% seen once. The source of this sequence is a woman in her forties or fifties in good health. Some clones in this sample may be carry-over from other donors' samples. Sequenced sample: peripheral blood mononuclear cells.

CDR3 nucleotide sequence: TGTGCCAGCAGCACGGGAGCTGGAAACACCATATATTTT. Translated, it gives CASSTGAGNTIYF. The J gene is TRBJ1-3, the V gene TRBV7-2; D call uncertain. The CDR3 has 13 amino acids. CDR1 and CDR2 (germline): SGHTA, FQGNSA. V was pared by 5 bases and J by 2 bases, with 7 bases between.